This record looks at one T cell receptor beta chain sequence and its context. This record belongs to a study of control samples from healthy donors and cancer patients. The data were produced by immunoSEQ multiplex PCR, yet TCRdb's version contains in-frame clones alone and is incomplete. The data contain 110,000 to 150,000 clones, around 90% of them singletons. V lost 0 bases and J lost 8, with 17 bases in between. The CDR3 runs 15 residues. Germline-derived CDR1 and CDR2 are SGHNT and YYREEE (reference sequence). The sequenced sample was blood. The chain combines TRBV5-4 with TRBJ1-1; no definite D call. The receptor was isolated from a man younger than 45 in good health. CDR3 amino acids: CASSLDGGSSAEAFF. The DNA for the CDR3 is TGTGCCAGCAGCTTGGATGGCGGCAGCTCGGCGGAAGCTTTCTTT.